Below, 24 T cell receptor beta chains from the same sample are listed, as sequenced in a study of PD-L1 blockade in urothelial cancer. Time point reported: pretreatment peripheral blood. Clones were read by immunoSEQ multiplex PCR, and TCRdb kept only the in-frame ones, dropping some. This table holds 70,000 to 100,000 clones, less than 90% found once. Sequences were derived from PBMCs, sampled around atezolizumab (anti-PD-L1) treatment. These receptors all stem from a man aged 60 to 69 with urothelial cancer.

The rearrangement joins TRBV7-2 to TRBJ2-5; the match to TRBD2 covers 7 bases. V lost 1 base and J lost 0; bases outside the gene matches: 8. This CDR3 region has 17 residues. The germline V gene has CDR1 SGHTA and CDR2 FQGNSA. Here the CDR3 DNA reads TGTGCCAGCAGCTTAGGGTCTCGCGGGGGATACCAAGAGACCCAGTACTTC. As protein: CASSLGSRGGYQETQYF.

The V call is TRBV21-1, the J call TRBJ2-7; the D call TRBD1 from the table was never checked on the DNA. TRBV21-1 is a listed pseudogene. This CDR3 contains 17 residues. The DNA of the CDR3 is TGTGCCAGCAGCAGCCGGGACAGGGGGTCGGGCTCCTACGAGCAGTACTTC. It is translated as CASSSRDRGSGSYEQYF.

V usage is TRBV2 and J usage is TRBJ2-5; D unresolved. Trimming shortened V by 0 bases and J by 4 bases, and 9 bases separated the two germline ends. The germline V gene encodes CDR1 SNHLY and CDR2 FYNNEI. The length of the CDR3 is 14 residues. The CDR3 reads CASSEARMGETQYF. DNA of the CDR3: TGTGCCAGCAGTGAAGCGCGGATGGGAGAGACCCAGTACTTC.

J is TRBJ1-1 and V is TRBV11-2, with D perhaps TRBD1 (6 bases). CDR3 size: 17 residues. Trimming took off 6 bases at V and 1 base at J, with 21 bases between the two ends. Germline V gene sequence: CDR1 SGHAT, CDR2 FQNNGV. CDR3 in DNA: TGTGCCAGCAGGTCGGGGGGGCTTGGAGTTGGGAACACTGAAGCTTTCTTT. Its translation is CASRSGGLGVGNTEAFF.

V usage is TRBV6-5 and J usage is TRBJ1-5, with D tentatively TRBD1 (5 bases). Trimming left V 6 bases short and J 3 bases short, with 12 bases between. Germline CDR1 and CDR2: MNHEY and SVGAGI. The CDR3 is 14 amino acids. CDR3 coding DNA: TGTGCCAGCAGGTCGGGGGATTACAATCAGCCCCAGCATTTT. Its protein product is CASRSGDYNQPQHF.

The table lists this clone with a count of one. The chain uses TRBV6-4 and TRBJ2-2; 8 bases are shared with TRBD1. The CDR3 is 13 residues long. After removal of 6 bases from V and 4 bases from J, the junction contained 1 base not matched to a gene. Germline loops: CDR1 MRHNA, CDR2 SNTAGT. The CDR3 loop reads CASSDRGTGELFF. CDR3 sequence (DNA): TGTGCCAGCAGCGACAGGGGCACCGGGGAGCTGTTTTTT.

This rearrangement joins TRBV10-3 to TRBJ2-2, with D tentatively TRBD2 (5 bases). CDR1 is ENHRY and CDR2 is SYGVKD in the germline V gene. This CDR3 contains 16 residues. Trimming stripped 0 bases from V and 1 base from J, with 9 bases between. In DNA, the CDR3 is TGTGCCATCAGTGAGTCGACGGGATTGAACACCGGGGAGCTGTTTTTT. This translates into CAISESTGLNTGELFF.

The DNA of the CDR3 is TGTGCCAGCAGTTCGACAGGATTGAACACTGAAGCTTTCTTT. It specifies CASSSTGLNTEAFF. The gene calls are TRBV28 and TRBJ1-1, with D tentatively TRBD1 (6 bases). The germline V gene has CDR1 MDHEN and CDR2 SYDVKM. The V end lost 4 bases, the J end lost 0 bases, and 9 bases lay between the germline ends. The CDR3 sequence is 14 residues long.

The chain links TRBV7-3 to TRBJ2-1; the match to TRBD2 covers 10 bases. The CDR3 spans 19 residues. The J segment lost 5 bases and the V segment lost 3 bases, leaving 16 bases of the junction unmatched. From germline, CDR1 is SGHTA and CDR2 FQGTGA. The CDR3 region has the DNA TGTGCCAGCAGCTTCCGGAAAAGCGGGGGGGCCGCGGGGGACAATGAGCAGTTCTTC. Protein: CASSFRKSGGAAGDNEQFF. Full variable domain (rest looked up from reference TRBV7-3 and TRBJ2-1): GAGVSQTPSNKVTEKGKYVELRCDPISGHTALYWYRQSLGQGPEFLIYFQGTGAADDSGLPNDRFFAVRPEGSVSTLKIQRTERGDSAVYLCASSFRKSGGAAGDNEQFFGPGTRLTVL.

This rearrangement joins TRBV19 to TRBJ1-1, with 7 bases lining up with TRBD1. The J segment lost 3 bases and the V segment lost 1 base, leaving 5 bases of the junction unmatched. This CDR3 has 15 amino acids. Germline V lookup: CDR1 LNHDA, CDR2 SQIVND (reference sequence). For the CDR3, the DNA is TGTGCCAGTAGTATAGCCGGGACAGTGTACACTGAAGCTTTCTTT. This sequence encodes CASSIAGTVYTEAFF. Supplemented by reference TRBV19 and TRBJ1-1, the full variable domain reads DGGITQSPKYLFRKEGQNVTLSCEQNLNHDAMYWYRQDPGQGLRLIYYSQIVNDFQKGDIAEGYSVSREKKESFPLTVTSAQKNPTAFYLCASSIAGTVYTEAFFGQGTRLTVV.

J is TRBJ2-5 and V is TRBV6-5; 9 bases align to TRBD2. V dropped 4 bases and J dropped 5; count of bases not matched to a gene: 2. The CDR3 sequence is 13 residues long. CDR1 is MNHEY, CDR2 SVGAGI, per germline. CDR3 sequence (DNA): TGTGCCAGCAGTTTGCGGGAGGGCGAGACCCAGTACTTC. It is translated as CASSLREGETQYF.

The rearrangement links TRBV19 to TRBJ1-3; TRBD1 aligns across 8 bases. CDR3 length: 17 residues. Germline-derived CDR1 and CDR2 are LNHDA and SQIVND (reference sequence). V lost 5 bases and J lost 0; bases outside the gene matches: 9. CDR3 DNA: TGTGCCAGTAGTCCCCGGACAGGGAAGGGCTCTGGAAACACCATATATTTT. Its protein is CASSPRTGKGSGNTIYF.

The chain employs TRBV5-4 and TRBJ2-7, with no clear D. The CDR3 runs 13 residues. V was clipped by 6 bases and J by 2 bases, with 12 bases between them. Germline CDR1 and CDR2: SGHNT and YYREEE (reference sequence). CDR3 coding DNA: TGTGCCAGCACCAATCGGGTAACCTACGAGCAGTACTTC. It encodes CASTNRVTYEQYF.

A remark on this clone: One junction end does not reproduce the germline sequence, and a read error may be involved. This chain uses TRBV14 with TRBJ1-2; 10 bases align to TRBD1. The germline gives CDR1 SGHDN, CDR2 FVKESK. This CDR3 comprises 13 residues. As DNA, the CDR3 is TGTGCCAGCAGACAAGGGACAGGGGACGGCTACACCTTC. Its translation is CASRQGTGDGYTF.

The chain joins TRBV23-1 to TRBJ2-2; 8 bases are shared with TRBD2. TRBV23-1 is placed among ORFs of uncertain function. CDR3 length: 15 amino acids. After removal of 0 bases from V and 5 bases from J, the junction contained 2 bases not matched to a gene. The CDR3: CASSQSTGGTGELFF. The CDR3 DNA reads TGCGCCAGCAGTCAATCGACGGGAGGGACCGGGGAGCTGTTTTTT.

Here the CDR3 reads CASSSWGRSGANVLTF. For the CDR3, the DNA is TGTGCCAGCAGCTCATGGGGGAGGTCTGGGGCCAACGTCCTGACTTTC. The gene calls are TRBV11-2 and TRBJ2-6; D is perhaps TRBD2 (6 bases). The CDR3 spans 16 residues. V was trimmed by 4 bases and J by 1 base, leaving 11 bases between them. CDR1 is SGHAT and CDR2 is FQNNGV in the germline V gene.

The rearrangement links TRBV7-3 to TRBJ2-1; D is undetermined. The V and J ends lost 4 bases and 5 bases respectively, with 12 bases between them. CDR1 is SGHTA and CDR2 is FQGTGA in the germline V gene. The CDR3 is 14 residues long. The CDR3: CASSSLSSNNEQFF. CDR3 nucleotide sequence: TGTGCCAGCAGCTCCCTATCGAGCAACAATGAGCAGTTCTTC.

The chain has TRBV7-3 and TRBJ2-3, with 9 bases identical to TRBD1. The CDR3 is made up of 14 amino acids. With 3 bases clipped from V and 5 bases from J, the junction kept 3 bases outside the gene matches. Looked up from germline, CDR1 is SGHTA and CDR2 is FQGTGA. CDR3 bases: TGTGCCAGCAGCTTGACAGGGGGAGGAGATACGCAGTATTTT. Translated, it gives CASSLTGGGDTQYF.

The J gene is TRBJ1-2, the V gene TRBV28; tentative D call: TRBD1 (6 bases). This CDR3 region has 13 residues. Germline CDR1 is MDHEN and CDR2 is SYDVKM. V was cut by 2 bases and J by 11 bases, with 15 bases left in between. Here the CDR3 reads CASSLEQGRGYTF. DNA for the CDR3: TGTGCCAGCAGTTTAGAACAGGGCCGAGGGTACACCTTC.

As regards this clone: Other DNA sequences within the sample encode an identical CDR3. In DNA form, the CDR3 reads TGTGCCAGTAGTATAAGGGGTAACTATGGCTACACCTTC. As protein: CASSIRGNYGYTF. This chain joins TRBV19 and TRBJ1-2; D possibly corresponds to TRBD1 (5 bases). V gave up 2 bases and J gave up 1 base, with 5 bases separating them. This CDR3 has 13 residues. CDR1 is LNHDA, CDR2 SQIVND, per germline (reference sequence).

This chain links TRBV6-5 with TRBJ2-7; 7 nucleotides line up with TRBD2. Germline lookup yields CDR1 MNHEY and CDR2 SVGAGI. The CDR3 is 14 amino acids. Unmatched junction bases numbered 5, after V lost 4 bases and J lost 2 bases. CDR3 DNA: TGTGCCAGCAGTTCCAGAGCGGGACCCTACGAGCAGTACTTC. Translation: CASSSRAGPYEQYF.

V gene TRBV7-9 combines with J gene TRBJ1-1; 8 bases fit TRBD1. CDR1 and CDR2 (germline): SEHNR, FQNEAQ (reference sequence). V was clipped by 3 bases and J by 5 bases; unmatched bases: 11. The CDR3 covers 16 residues. This chain's CDR3 is CASSFPYTGGGTEAFF. The CDR3 bases are TGTGCCAGCAGCTTTCCCTATACAGGGGGAGGGACTGAAGCTTTCTTT.

The gene calls are TRBV5-8 and TRBJ1-4, with D unresolved. Trimming cost V 0 bases and J 12 bases, with 6 bases left between them. The germline CDR1 and CDR2 sequences are SGHTS and YDEGEE. CDR3 length: 11 residues. The CDR3 sequence is CASSLGPQLFF. In nucleotides, the CDR3 is TGTGCCAGCAGCTTGGGGCCCCAACTGTTTTTT.

Only one count was recorded for this clone. The chain carries TRBV5-4 and TRBJ2-7; no clear D. CDR3 length equals 13 residues. V lost 3 bases, J lost 2 bases, and 9 bases lay in between. CDR1 and CDR2 (germline): SGHNT, YYREEE (reference sequence). The CDR3 coding sequence is TGTGCCAGCAGCTCAGTCCCAACCTACGAGCAGTACTTC. This encodes CASSSVPTYEQYF.